Shown below are 5 T cell receptor beta chains from a single sample sequenced in a study of blood T cell repertoires in COVID-19. TCRdb's copy holds only in-frame clones and misses some; the assay was immunoSEQ multiplex PCR. The sample lists about 190,000 clones, 70% to 90% occurring once. The specimen was peripheral blood. These TCRs come from a middle-aged woman who had recovered from COVID-19.

The rearrangement links TRBV25-1 to TRBJ1-6, with unresolved D. V dropped 7 bases and J dropped 8 bases, with 9 bases sitting between them. Per germline, CDR1 MGHDK and CDR2 SYGVNS. The CDR3 has 12 residues. This CDR3 is CASTDGDSPLHF. The CDR3, as DNA: TGTGCCAGCACTGACGGGGATTCACCCCTCCACTTT.

This CDR3 reads CASSSGGVDEQFF. In nucleotides, the CDR3 is TGTGCCAGCAGCTCAGGAGGGGTAGATGAGCAGTTCTTC. The rearrangement uses TRBV7-2 and TRBJ2-1; D possibly corresponds to TRBD2 (6 bases). The CDR3 loop spans 13 amino acids. Between the trimmed V and J ends, which lost 4 bases and 8 bases, there was a span of 12 bases. Germline V CDR1 and CDR2: SGHTA, FQGNSA.

The chain joins TRBV5-4 to TRBJ2-5; 8 positions agree with TRBD2. The germline gives CDR1 SGHNT, CDR2 YYREEE (reference sequence). CDR3 length: 15 residues. The V segment lost 0 bases and the J segment 2 bases; nucleotides outside the gene matches: 3. CDR3 coding DNA: TGTGCCAGCAGCTTGGCGGCTAGCGGGCAAGAGACCCAGTACTTC. Its protein is CASSLAASGQETQYF.

The chain uses TRBV10-3 and TRBJ2-2; D is uncertain. The CDR3 covers 14 residues. Germline CDR1 is ENHRY and CDR2 is SYGVKD. The V end was cut by 0 bases, the J end by 6 bases, with 8 bases between. The CDR3 sequence: CAISESISSGELFF. The CDR3 region has the DNA TGTGCCATCAGTGAGTCCATAAGCTCCGGGGAGCTGTTTTTT.

This chain links TRBV7-6 with TRBJ2-1; D is perhaps TRBD2 (5 bases). The germline V gene has CDR1 SGHVS and CDR2 FNYEAQ. The CDR3 is 17 residues long. V was cut by 5 bases and J by 0 bases, with 17 bases left in between. CDR3 residues: CASSPGFGQSSYNEQFF. CDR3 DNA: TGTGCCAGCAGCCCGGGGTTTGGTCAGAGCTCCTACAATGAGCAGTTCTTC.